Listed below are T cell receptor beta chains from one sample, sequenced in a study of T cell responses to AZD1222 COVID-19 vaccine. Clones were read by immunoSEQ multiplex PCR, and TCRdb kept only the in-frame ones, dropping some. The data hold 80,000 to 90,000 clones, with less than 90% observed a single time. The sample was peripheral blood, taken 28 days after the second AZD1222 dose. The receptors derive from an adult who received the AZD1222 COVID-19 vaccine. The conserved cysteine and the conserved F or W are not part of the CDR3 here. The size entry is marked missing in some rows and otherwise reads once, few, many or a size class.

clone_size v_call cdr3_aa
NA TRBV5-1 ASSVTGGYEQF
NA TRBV19 ASSTGQGVSNQPQH
NA TRBV5-4 ASSLGQGAMEKLF
NA TRBV2 ASRTSGTVYEQY
NA TRBV7-9 ASSSLNSPLH
once TRBV3-1/TRBV3-2 ASSQDGQGNSPLH
NA TRBV5-1 ASSEQGARNTEAF
NA TRBV3-1/TRBV3-2 ASSPSLAGRNEQF
NA TRBV3-1/TRBV3-2 ASSGTRGKTGELF
NA TRBV18 ASSPSGGLPGEQY
NA TRBV19 ASSRQGEGYT
NA TRBV2 ASRQDSPWEAF
NA TRBV5-3 ARPIGVEAF
NA TRBV2 ASRRGGHGTDTQY
NA TRBV6-5 ASSRDRVSNTEAF
NA TRBV18 ASSQGLQETQY
few TRBV12-3/TRBV12-4 ASSDGVLNEQF
NA TRBV11-2 ASSLGGQLVNEKLF
NA TRBV7-8 ASSLDRGNQPQH
NA TRBV9 ASSVSSVSGNTIY
NA TRBV5-1 ASSFGGGYTGELF
NA TRBV19 ASSPSYSGNTIY
NA TRBV7-2 ASSLDSNQPQH
NA TRBV25-1 ASSDQGGTGELF
once TRBV29-1 SVESDRGPYEQY
NA TRBV6-5 ASSFAGAGPQGYT
NA TRBV5-1 ASRSLLNTEAF
NA TRBV12-3/TRBV12-4 ASSLGILEAF
NA TRBV7-9 ASSPQGSETQY
NA TRBV2 ASSGERYGYT
NA TRBV10-2 ASSRGLAGGVVQETQY
NA TRBV10-3 AISRRESSYNSPLH
NA TRBV25-1 ASTLRENTEAF
NA TRBV6-8 ASINVGGFYGYT
once TRBV5-5 ASSLDLYTGELF
NA TRBV19 ASSRRSPGELF
NA TRBV18 ASSPVGTGNTEAF
NA TRBV15 ATKRGQLATNEKLF
NA TRBV27 ASSLGTGLAGANVLT
NA TRBV14 ASSQLGGYT
NA TRBV6-1 ASSEIQPVGYEQY
NA TRBV28 ASGLGGYGYT
NA TRBV19 ASSITGTATNEKLF
NA TRBV11-2 ASSLGSGSGQPQH